This T cell receptor (beta chain) appears in the sequencing data of a study of spatial heterogeneity in lung cancer. For the study at large: Consistently, beta-chain sequences turned up in larger numbers than alpha-chain sequences did.

This clonotype was counted at least ten times. Antigen specificity is unknown. This CDR3 is built from 12 residues. In germline, CDR1 is DFQATT, CDR2 SNEGSKA (reference sequence). The germline V and J ends were trimmed by 6 bases and 4 bases, with 10 bases remaining between them. Sample time point: sample taken at primary tumor resection. TCRdb processed the 5' RACE reads anew with MiXCR; each CDR3 protein has one entry. The sample consists of more than 10,000 distinct CDR3 sequences, roughly 5.4% of them appearing once. Study-level results: The number of expanded tumor alpha and beta chains correlated with mutation number. Tracking of ubiquitous and regional nonsynonymous mutations by counts of ubiquitous and regional expanded TCRs, respectively, was seen.

The gene calls are TRBV20-1 and TRBJ2-1; TRBD2 might be the D (6 bases). This specimen was lung tumor tissue, taken at surgery. The receptor was isolated from a female donor with early-stage non-small cell lung cancer. CDR3 protein: CSALAGYNEQFF. The CDR3, as DNA: TGCAGTGCCCTGGCGGGGTACAATGAGCAGTTCTTC.